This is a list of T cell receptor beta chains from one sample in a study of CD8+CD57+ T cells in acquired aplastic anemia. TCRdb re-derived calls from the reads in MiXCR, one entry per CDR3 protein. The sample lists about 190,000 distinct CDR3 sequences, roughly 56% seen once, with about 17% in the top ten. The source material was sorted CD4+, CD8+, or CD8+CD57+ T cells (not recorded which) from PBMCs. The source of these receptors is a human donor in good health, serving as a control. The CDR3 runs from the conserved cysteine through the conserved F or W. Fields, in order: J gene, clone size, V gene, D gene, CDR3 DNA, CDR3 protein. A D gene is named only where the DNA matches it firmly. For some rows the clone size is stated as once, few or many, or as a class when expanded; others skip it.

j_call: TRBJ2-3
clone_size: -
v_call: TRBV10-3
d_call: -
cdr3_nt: TGTGCCACCCACAGGGAGATCACAGATACGCAGTATTTT
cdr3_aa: CATHREITDTQYF

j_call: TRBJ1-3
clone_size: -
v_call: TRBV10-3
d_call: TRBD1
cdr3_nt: TGTGCCAGCAGTTACTCACAGAGGGGGCTCGGTGGAAACACCATATATTTT
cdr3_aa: CASSYSQRGLGGNTIYF

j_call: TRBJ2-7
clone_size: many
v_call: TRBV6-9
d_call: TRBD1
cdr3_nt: TGTGCCAGCAGTCCCACCATTCAGGGGGCGCCTACCTACGAGCAGTACTTC
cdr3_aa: CASSPTIQGAPTYEQYF

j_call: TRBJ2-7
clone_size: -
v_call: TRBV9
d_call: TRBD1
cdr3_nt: TGTGCCAGCAGTCCCGGGACAGGGACCTACTACGAGCAGTACTTC
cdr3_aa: CASSPGTGTYYEQYF

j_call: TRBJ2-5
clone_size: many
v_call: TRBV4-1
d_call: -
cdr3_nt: TGCGCCAGCAGCCACGGGCCGGGGACGGACGTCCAAGAGACCCAGTACTTC
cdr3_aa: CASSHGPGTDVQETQYF

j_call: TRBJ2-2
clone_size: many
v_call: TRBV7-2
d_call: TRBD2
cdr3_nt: TGTGCCAGCAGCCCGTCGGGACTAGCGGGGAACACCGGGGAGCTGTTTTTT
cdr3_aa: CASSPSGLAGNTGELFF

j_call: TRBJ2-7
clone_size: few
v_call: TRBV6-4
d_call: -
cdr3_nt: TGTGCCAGCAGTGCGTACCCGGGGCAGGGTGCGGGCGAGCAGTACTTC
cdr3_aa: CASSAYPGQGAGEQYF

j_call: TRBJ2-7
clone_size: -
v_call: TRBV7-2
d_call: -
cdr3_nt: TGTGCCAGCACTCCTCTTAGCGCAGGGGATATCTACGAGCAGTACTTC
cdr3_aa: CASTPLSAGDIYEQYF

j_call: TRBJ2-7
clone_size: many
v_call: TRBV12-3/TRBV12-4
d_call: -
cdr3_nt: TGTGCCAGCAGTTGGGGCGGCTACGAGCAGTACTTC
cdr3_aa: CASSWGGYEQYF

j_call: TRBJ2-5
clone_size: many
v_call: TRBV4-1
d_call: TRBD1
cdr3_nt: TGCGCCAGCAGCCCTTCGCCCCGGGACAGGGAAGAGACCCAGTACTTC
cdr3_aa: CASSPSPRDREETQYF

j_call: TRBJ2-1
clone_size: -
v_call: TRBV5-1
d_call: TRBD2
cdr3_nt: TGCGCCAGCAGCTTGTACGACAGATCGAACACCGGGGGGGGATACAATGAGCAGTTCTTC
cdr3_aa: CASSLYDRSNTGGGYNEQFF

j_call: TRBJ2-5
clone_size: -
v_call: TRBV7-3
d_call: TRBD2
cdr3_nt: TGTGCCAGCAGGTTCGCAAGCGGGGGTGGGGAGACCCAGTACTTC
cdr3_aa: CASRFASGGGETQYF

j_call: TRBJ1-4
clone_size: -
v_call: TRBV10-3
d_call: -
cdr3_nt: TGTGCCAGTAGTTACGGTCAGGGTAGAGAAAAACTGTTTTTT
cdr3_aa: CASSYGQGREKLFF

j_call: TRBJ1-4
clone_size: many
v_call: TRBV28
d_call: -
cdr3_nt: TGTGCCAGCAGTTCGTATGAAAAACTGTTTTTT
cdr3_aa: CASSSYEKLFF

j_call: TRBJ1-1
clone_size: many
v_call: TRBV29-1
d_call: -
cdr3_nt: TGCAGCGGGGGTTGGGGCACTGAAGCTTTCTTT
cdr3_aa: CSGGWGTEAFF

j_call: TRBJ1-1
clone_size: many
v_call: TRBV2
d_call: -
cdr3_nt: TGTGCCAGCAGTGAGGGCAGGGGTTACACTGAAGCTTTCTTT
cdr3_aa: CASSEGRGYTEAFF

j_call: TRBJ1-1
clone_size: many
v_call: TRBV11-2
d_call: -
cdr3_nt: TGTGCCAGCAGCTTCCGCGGCGGGGGCGGGATGAACACTGAAGCTTTCTTT
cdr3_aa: CASSFRGGGGMNTEAFF

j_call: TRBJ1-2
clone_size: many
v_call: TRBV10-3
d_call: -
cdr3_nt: TGTGCCATCAGCGGGACGGGGGGTGGCTACACCTTC
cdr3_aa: CAISGTGGGYTF

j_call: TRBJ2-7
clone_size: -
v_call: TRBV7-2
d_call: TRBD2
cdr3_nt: TGTGCCAGCAGCTTAGCCCCGGGGACTAGCGGGGGCTACGAGCAGTACTTC
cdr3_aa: CASSLAPGTSGGYEQYF

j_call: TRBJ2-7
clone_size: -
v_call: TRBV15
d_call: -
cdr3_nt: TGTGCCACCAGAGTCCCCCGGGCCCACTCCTACGAGCAGTACTTC
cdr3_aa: CATRVPRAHSYEQYF

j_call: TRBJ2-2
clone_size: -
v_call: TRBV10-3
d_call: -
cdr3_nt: TGTGCCATCAGTGAGTCGATAGACACCGGGGAGCTGTTTTTT
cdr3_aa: CAISESIDTGELFF

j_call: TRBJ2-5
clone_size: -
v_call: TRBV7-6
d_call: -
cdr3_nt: TGTGCCAGCAGCCTCTGGACGGGCGGCGAAGAGACCCAGTACTTC
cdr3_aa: CASSLWTGGEETQYF

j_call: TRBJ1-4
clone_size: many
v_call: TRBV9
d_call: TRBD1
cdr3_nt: TGTGCCAGCAGCGTAGCAGTCGGGGACAGGGGGCTTACTAATGAAAAACTGTTTTTT
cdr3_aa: CASSVAVGDRGLTNEKLFF

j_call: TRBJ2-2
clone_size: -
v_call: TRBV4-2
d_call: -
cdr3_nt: TGTGCCAGCAGCCAAGGGTCCGGGGAGCTGTTTTTT
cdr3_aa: CASSQGSGELFF

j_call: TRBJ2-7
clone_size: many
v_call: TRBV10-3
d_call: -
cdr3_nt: TGTGCGGTTCGAGGCGGTTCCTACGAGCAGTACTTC
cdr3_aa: CAVRGGSYEQYF

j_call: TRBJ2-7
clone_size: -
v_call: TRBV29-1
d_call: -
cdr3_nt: TGCAGCGTTGTGGTTCGGGGATCGGTGTACGAGCAGTACTTC
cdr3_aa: CSVVVRGSVYEQYF

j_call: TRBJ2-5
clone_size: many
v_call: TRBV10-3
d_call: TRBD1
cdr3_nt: TGTGCCATCAGTGAGGCCGGGACAGGGGGACAAGAGACCCAGTACTTC
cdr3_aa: CAISEAGTGGQETQYF

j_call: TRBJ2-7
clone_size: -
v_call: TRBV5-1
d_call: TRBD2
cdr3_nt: TGCGCCAGCAACTTGGGGGGACTAGCGGGGATCTACGAGCAGTACTTC
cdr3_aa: CASNLGGLAGIYEQYF

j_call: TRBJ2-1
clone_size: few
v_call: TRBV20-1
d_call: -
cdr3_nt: TGCAGTGCTAGCATAGACAATGAGCAGTTCTTC
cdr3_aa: CSASIDNEQFF

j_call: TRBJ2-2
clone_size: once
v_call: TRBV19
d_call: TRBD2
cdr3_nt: TGTGCCAGTGCCATAAGAGCGGGGGCCTCGTTCGCGAACACCGGGGAGCTGTTTTTT
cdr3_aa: CASAIRAGASFANTGELFF

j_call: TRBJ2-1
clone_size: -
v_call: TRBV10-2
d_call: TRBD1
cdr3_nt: TGCGCCAGCAACGCCGGGACAGGGTTTAACGGGGAGCAGTTCTTC
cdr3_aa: CASNAGTGFNGEQFF

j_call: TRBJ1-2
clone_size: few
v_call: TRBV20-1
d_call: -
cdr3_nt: TGCAGTGCTACAACACTGACGGCGCGCGATGGCTACACCTTC
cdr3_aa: CSATTLTARDGYTF

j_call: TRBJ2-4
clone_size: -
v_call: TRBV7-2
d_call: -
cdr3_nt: TGTGCCAGCAGCCCAAGTAGGGGAGGCGAGTTTGAAGCGTACTTC
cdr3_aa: CASSPSRGGEFEAYF

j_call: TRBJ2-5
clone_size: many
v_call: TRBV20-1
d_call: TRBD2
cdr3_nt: TGCAGTGTCGCGGGGGGGCCGCAGACCCAGTACTTC
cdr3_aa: CSVAGGPQTQYF

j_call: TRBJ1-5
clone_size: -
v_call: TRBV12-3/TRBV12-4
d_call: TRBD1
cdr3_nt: TGTGCCAGCAGTTTCACCAGACAGGGGAGAGAGGGCAATCATTTT
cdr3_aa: CASSFTRQGREGNHF

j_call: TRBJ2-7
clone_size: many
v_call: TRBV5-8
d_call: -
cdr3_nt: TGTGCCAGCAGCTACTCCTACGAGCAGTACTTC
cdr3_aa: CASSYSYEQYF

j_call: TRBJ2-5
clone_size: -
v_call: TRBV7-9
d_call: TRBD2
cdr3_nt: TGTGCCAGCAGCCCGGGGGGGGCACGAGAGACCCAGTACTTC
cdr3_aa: CASSPGGARETQYF

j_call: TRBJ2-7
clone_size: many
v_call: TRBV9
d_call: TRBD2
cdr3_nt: TGTGCCAGCAGCGTAGCGGCTAGCGGGGGTATCGAGCAGTACTTC
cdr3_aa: CASSVAASGGIEQYF

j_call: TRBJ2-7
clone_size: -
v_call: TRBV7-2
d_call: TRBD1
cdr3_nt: TGTGCCAGCAGCGACGGGACAGGGAGCTACGAGCAGTACTTC
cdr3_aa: CASSDGTGSYEQYF

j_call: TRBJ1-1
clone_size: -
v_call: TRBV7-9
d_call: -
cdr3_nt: TGTGCCAGTAGTATGGGGCAGGCGGAAGCTTTCTTT
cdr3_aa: CASSMGQAEAFF